This TCR beta chain was observed in a study of CD8+CD57+ T cells in acquired aplastic anemia. Study-wide points: Sharing between patients and controls was observed for around 27 CD8+ CDR3 sequences.

With respect to this clonotype: Its antigen is currently unknown.

Profiles of TCR beta VDJ and CDR3 were generated from a genomic DNA template. Via MiXCR, TCRdb re-called the reads, giving one row per CDR3 protein. The top ten hold less than 1% of the sample, which has roughly 500,000 distinct CDR3 sequences, 25% to 40% seen once. Germline CDR1 DFQATT, CDR2 SNEGSKA (reference sequence). The V end lost 0 bases, the J end lost 7 bases, and 16 bases lay between the germline ends. The CDR3 covers 14 residues. Sequencing involved patients with CD8+CD57+ cell expansion previously shown by flow cytometry. The rearrangement uses TRBV20-1 and TRBJ2-7; D tentatively fits TRBD1 or TRBD2 (5 bases each). Input material: sorted CD4+, CD8+, or CD8+CD57+ T cells (not recorded which) from PBMCs. The sequence derives from a human donor with aplastic anemia. The CDR3 loop is CSARDPGYGGEQYF. The CDR3 DNA reads as TGCAGTGCTAGAGATCCCGGGTATGGGGGAGAGCAGTACTTC.